Presented here are 13 T cell receptor beta chains from one specimen sequenced in a study of blood T cells in healthy people across ages. The use of a sample-barcoded 5' primer and a J-beta primer mix characterized a second PCR of roughly 6 to 12 cycles. TCRdb used MiXCR to reprocess the 5' RACE reads, holding one entry per CDR3 protein. The sample yields 870,000 or so distinct CDR3 sequences, around 28% seen once. Sequenced sample: blood. The receptors originated from a woman of 80 years or more in good health.

This clonotype appeared many times. The chain employs TRBV20-1 and TRBJ2-3; the D is unclear. Trimming took 2 bases from V and 0 from J, leaving 9 bases between them. The CDR3 has 14 amino acids. Germline V CDR1 and CDR2: DFQATT, SNEGSKA (reference sequence). CDR3 sequence reads: CSARRAHSTDTQYF. Here the CDR3 DNA reads TGCAGTGCTAGAAGGGCACATAGCACAGATACGCAGTATTTT.

The V call is TRBV15, the J call TRBJ1-4; 8 positions agree with TRBD1. Looked up from germline, CDR1 is LNHNV and CDR2 is YYDKDF (reference sequence). V trimming: 6 bases; J trimming: 8 bases; junction bases outside the gene matches: 17. The CDR3 is 17 residues long. The CDR3 nucleotides are TGTGCCACCAGTTCGCCCAACCAACAGGGGGAAAAGGAAAAACTGTTTTTT. It translates to CATSSPNQQGEKEKLFF.

V usage is TRBV2 and J usage is TRBJ2-3, with D perhaps given as TRBD1 or TRBD2 (5 bases each). V was trimmed by 1 base and J by 6 bases, leaving 8 bases between them. Germline lookup yields CDR1 SNHLY and CDR2 FYNNEI. This CDR3 spans 13 amino acids. Written as DNA, the CDR3 is TGTGCCAGCAGTGAAGGTGGGGGTGATACGCAGTATTTT. Amino acid sequence: CASSEGGGDTQYF.

This chain uses TRBV7-2 with TRBJ2-3; D is possibly TRBD1 or TRBD2 (6 bases each). V was pared by 5 bases and J by 2 bases, with 17 bases between. Per the germline V gene, CDR1 is SGHTA and CDR2 is FQGNSA. The CDR3 sequence is 16 residues long. CDR3 amino acids: CASSPGRGGSTDTQYF. The CDR3 DNA sequence: TGTGCCAGCAGCCCCGGGAGAGGGGGATCCACAGATACGCAGTATTTT.

Ten or more counts support this clonotype. This CDR3 reads CASSQGRTGKDTQYF. Here the CDR3 DNA reads TGTGCCAGCAGCCAAGGAAGGACCGGGAAGGATACGCAGTATTTT. The chain recombines TRBV11-2 with TRBJ2-3; TRBD2 is a possible D gene (5 bases). The CDR3 has 15 amino acids. The V end was cut by 5 bases, the J end by 6 bases, with 18 bases between. Per germline, CDR1 SGHAT and CDR2 FQNNGV.

Written as DNA, the CDR3 is TGTGCCAGCACAGGACGGGAGAACACTGAAGCTTTCTTT. It specifies CASTGRENTEAFF. V gene TRBV12-3 or TRBV12-4 combines with J gene TRBJ1-1; D remains ambiguous. Trimming took 7 bases from V and 1 from J, leaving 10 bases between them. The CDR3 runs to 13 residues.

Notes on this clonotype: A single base separates this from a much larger clone, so it may be a read error. This is likely a read error, given that the CDR3 carries no conserved phenylalanine or tryptophan at its end. The gene calls are TRBV5-1 and TRBJ1-2; D is possibly TRBD1 (6 bases). The CDR3 sequence is 14 residues long. V was cut by 4 bases and J by 2 bases, with 12 bases left in between. From germline, CDR1 is SGHRS and CDR2 YFSETQ. The CDR3 DNA follows: TGCGCCAGCAGCGAGACGACAGGCAACTATGGCTACACCTGC. This encodes CASSETTGNYGYTC.

This clonotype was counted ten times or more. This chain connects TRBV4-3 to TRBJ2-1; the D gene is possibly TRBD1 (6 bases). The CDR3 runs 15 residues. Looked up from germline, CDR1 is LGHNA and CDR2 is YSLEER. V lost 1 base to trimming and J lost 0 bases, with 7 bases between them. CDR3 residues: CASSQVGGSYNEQFF. The CDR3 coding sequence is TGCGCCAGCAGCCAAGTAGGGGGCTCCTACAATGAGCAGTTCTTC.

Ten or more counts support this clonotype. The chain carries TRBV3-1 and TRBJ2-1; tentative D call: TRBD1 (5 bases). The CDR3 is 15 residues long. CDR1 LGHDT and CDR2 YNNKEL come from the germline V gene (reference sequence). V was shortened by 0 bases and J by 5 bases, with 11 bases between the two germline ends. The CDR3 loop reads CASSQDRAGNNEQFF. The CDR3 region has the DNA TGTGCCAGCAGCCAAGATAGGGCAGGGAACAATGAGCAGTTCTTC.

This clonotype was recorded many times. The chain recombines TRBV3-1 with TRBJ1-5; no firm D call. The CDR3 sequence is 15 residues long. From germline, CDR1 is LGHDT and CDR2 YNNKEL (reference sequence). V was clipped by 2 bases and J by 4 bases, with 12 bases between them. CDR3 DNA sequence: TGTGCCAGCAGCCAATTCTACGAGGGAAATCAGCCCCAGCATTTT. Translating it yields CASSQFYEGNQPQHF.

About this clonotype itself: This could be a read error, since a much larger clone is one nucleotide away. The chain couples TRBV12-3 or TRBV12-4 to TRBJ2-3, with 8 bases aligning to TRBD1. After removal of 5 bases from V and 2 bases from J, the junction contained 3 bases not matched to a gene. The CDR3 runs to 14 residues. The CDR3 nucleotides are TGTGCCAGCAGTGCAGGGGGCCACACAGATACGCAGTATTTT. It encodes CASSAGGHTDTQYF.

This clonotype was observed at least ten times. The genes are TRBV20-1 and TRBJ1-1; possibly TRBD1 for D (5 bases). This CDR3 spans 13 amino acids. The V end lost 0 bases, the J end lost 0 bases, and 5 bases lay between the germline ends. Looked up from germline, CDR1 is DFQATT and CDR2 is SNEGSKA (reference sequence). CDR3 sequence: CSARDRVNTEAFF. CDR3 in DNA: TGCAGTGCTAGAGACAGGGTGAACACTGAAGCTTTCTTT.

In this sample, this clonotype turned up many times. The chain has TRBV6-6 and TRBJ2-6; 9 bases align to TRBD1. The CDR3 has 17 amino acids. V trimming: 6 bases; J trimming: 1 base; junction bases outside the gene matches: 7. Looked up from germline, CDR1 is MNHNY and CDR2 is SVGAGI (reference sequence). CDR3 region: CASRGGQGPSGANVLTF. The CDR3 region has the DNA TGTGCCAGCAGAGGGGGACAGGGACCTTCTGGGGCCAACGTCCTGACTTTC.